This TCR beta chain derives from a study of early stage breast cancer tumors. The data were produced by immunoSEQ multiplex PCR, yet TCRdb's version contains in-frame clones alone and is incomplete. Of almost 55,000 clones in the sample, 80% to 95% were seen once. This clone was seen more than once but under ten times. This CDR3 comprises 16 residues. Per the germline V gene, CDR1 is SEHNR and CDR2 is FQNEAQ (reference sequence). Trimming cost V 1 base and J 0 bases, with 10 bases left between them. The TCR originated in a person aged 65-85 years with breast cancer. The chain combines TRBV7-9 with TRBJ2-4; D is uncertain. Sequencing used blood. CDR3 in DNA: TGTGCCAGCAGCTTAGGCCAGACTCTAGCCAAAAACATTCAGTACTTC. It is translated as CASSLGQTLAKNIQYF.